Listed below are T cell receptor beta chains from one sample, sequenced in a study of blood T cell repertoires in COVID-19. Only in-frame clones appear in the TCRdb table, and some are missing; sequencing was by immunoSEQ multiplex PCR. The table includes over 15,000 clones, 85% to 90% detected once. Sequenced input: peripheral blood. The receptor source for this set is a man aged 55 to 70 with acute or convalescent COVID-19. The CDR3 runs from the conserved cysteine through the conserved F or W. Each record gives: J gene, clone size, V gene, D gene, CDR3 protein, CDR3 DNA. D genes are given only for firm matches. The size entry is marked missing in some rows and otherwise reads once, few, many or a size class.

TRBJ1-2,NA,TRBV2,NA,CASSGGQITNYGYTF,TGTGCCAGCAGTGGTGGACAGATAACTAACTATGGCTACACCTTC
TRBJ2-3,NA,TRBV6-5,NA,CASSYDSRKGTDTQYF,TGTGCCAGCAGTTACGACTCGCGGAAAGGCACAGATACGCAGTATTTT
TRBJ2-6,NA,TRBV27,TRBD2,CASSSPGTRFVSGANVLTF,TGTGCCAGCAGTTCCCCCGGGACTAGATTCGTTTCTGGGGCCAACGTCCTGACTTTC
TRBJ2-2,NA,TRBV2,NA,CASSGWDNSGELFF,TGTGCCAGCAGTGGCTGGGACAACTCCGGGGAGCTGTTTTTT
TRBJ1-1,NA,TRBV5-5,TRBD1,CASSHRGGTEAFF,TGTGCCAGCAGCCACAGGGGTGGTACTGAAGCTTTCTTT
TRBJ2-5,NA,TRBV6-4,TRBD1,CASSMDRGETQYF,TGTGCCAGCAGTATGGACAGGGGAGAGACCCAGTACTTC
TRBJ2-2,NA,TRBV16,NA,CASSQSNTNTGELFF,TGTGCCAGCAGCCAATCAAACACGAACACCGGGGAGCTGTTTTTT
TRBJ1-5,few,TRBV10-3,TRBD1,CAIRPGQGIDQPQHF,TGTGCCATCAGGCCCGGACAGGGCATTGATCAGCCCCAGCATTTT
TRBJ2-4,NA,TRBV6-1,TRBD1,CASSEGVGQGWVIQYF,TGTGCCAGCAGTGAAGGGGTAGGACAGGGGTGGGTCATTCAGTACTTC
TRBJ2-1,NA,TRBV11-1,NA,CASSLDQGVHEQFF,TGTGCCAGCAGCTTAGATCAGGGTGTCCATGAGCAGTTCTTC
TRBJ2-1,NA,TRBV2,TRBD2,CAGYSGVNNEQFF,TGTGCCGGCTATAGCGGGGTAAACAATGAGCAGTTCTTC
TRBJ2-7,NA,TRBV29-1,TRBD2,CSVSGGGEQYF,TGCAGCGTGTCTGGCGGGGGGGAGCAGTACTTC
TRBJ2-1,NA,TRBV4-1,TRBD2,CASSQTGLAEYNEQFF,TGCGCCAGCAGCCAAACGGGACTAGCGGAATACAATGAGCAGTTCTTC
TRBJ1-2,NA,TRBV28,TRBD1,CASRVTGTNYGYTF,TGTGCCAGCAGGGTGACAGGGACTAACTATGGCTACACCTTC
TRBJ1-2,NA,TRBV6-2/TRBV6-3,TRBD1,CASSQVQGARNGYTF,TGTGCCAGCAGTCAAGTGCAGGGGGCGCGCAATGGCTACACCTTC
TRBJ2-2,once,TRBV6-5,TRBD1,CASSYSGTANTGELFF,TGTGCCAGCAGTTACTCTGGGACAGCGAACACCGGGGAGCTGTTTTTT
TRBJ1-5,NA,TRBV28,NA,CASSLARAGGQPQHF,TGTGCCAGCAGTTTGGCCAGGGCGGGGGGGCAGCCCCAGCATTTT
TRBJ2-3,NA,TRBV28,NA,CASSFGAGRGTDTQYF,TGTGCCAGCAGTTTCGGCGCAGGTAGAGGCACAGATACGCAGTATTTT
TRBJ2-2,few,TRBV11-3,TRBD2,CASSSPSGGYTGELFF,TGTGCCAGCAGCTCTCCTAGCGGAGGGTATACCGGGGAGCTGTTTTTT
TRBJ1-2,NA,TRBV12-3/TRBV12-4,TRBD1,CASSKGQGTETF,TGTGCCAGCAGTAAGGGACAGGGTACGGAAACCTTC
TRBJ2-2,NA,TRBV9,NA,CASSDGEANTGELFF,TGTGCCAGCAGCGACGGGGAGGCGAACACCGGGGAGCTGTTTTTT